The 14 T cell receptor beta chains given below trace back to one sample, sequenced in a study of cytomegalovirus exposure and HLA in healthy donors (dated by TCRdb to 2016 to 2017). Library preparation employed the immunoSEQ multiplex PCR assay. A mixture of 60 forward primers for TCR Vbeta segments and 13 reverse primers for TCR Jbeta segments was used in the multiplex PCR. The source is immuneACCESS, and TCRdb retained only in-frame sequences with V and J called. Part of the clones is not carried over; for the studies checked, unresolved V genes explain less than half of this, and the remainder is unexplained. Here the sample has about 67,000 clones; 70% to 90% occur a single time. The ten largest clonotypes hold around 2.9% of the sample. Source material: PBMCs. These receptors originate from a woman in her 30s in good health and CMV-seronegative.

The chain joins TRBV18 to TRBJ2-3; D is unresolved. Germline CDR1 reads KGHSH; CDR2 reads LQKENI. This CDR3 spans 14 amino acids. Trimming removed 3 bases at V and 1 base at J, with 8 bases between. CDR3 residues: CASSPRQGTDTQYF. CDR3 DNA: TGTGCCAGCTCACCCAGGCAGGGCACAGATACGCAGTATTTT.

This clone was found a few times. V is TRBV5-1 and J is TRBJ2-7; 8 bases fit TRBD1. The CDR3 contains 15 residues. Germline CDR1 and CDR2: SGHRS and YFSETQ. The V segment lost 4 bases and the J segment 3 bases; nucleotides outside the gene matches: 9. CDR3 in amino acids: CASSTWTGKSYEQYF. CDR3 nucleotides: TGCGCCAGCAGCACATGGACAGGGAAGAGCTACGAGCAGTACTTC.

The chain is built from TRBV19 and TRBJ1-1; D is undetermined. The CDR3 runs 13 residues. V dropped 5 bases and J dropped 4 bases, with 11 bases sitting between them. Per the germline V gene, CDR1 is LNHDA and CDR2 is SQIVND (reference sequence). CDR3 bases: TGTGCCAGTAGTCTAGGCGGGTCCACTGAAGCTTTCTTT. Residues: CASSLGGSTEAFF.

The count of this clone is one. The chain links TRBV29-1 to TRBJ2-1; the match to TRBD1 covers 9 bases. The CDR3 spans 15 residues. V lost 6 bases and J lost 4; bases outside the gene matches: 10. Germline assignment: CDR1 SQVTM and CDR2 ANQGSEA. In DNA form, the CDR3 reads TGCAGCGTGGGGGACAGGGAAGAAGGTTACAATGAGCAGTTCTTC. Its protein is CSVGDREEGYNEQFF.

The genes are TRBV27 and TRBJ2-7, with TRBD1 identical over 8 bases. CDR1 and CDR2 (germline): MNHEY, SMNVEV (reference sequence). The CDR3 is made up of 13 amino acids. The V segment lost 6 bases and the J segment 6 bases; nucleotides outside the gene matches: 7. This chain's CDR3 is CASSPTGVGEQYF. The DNA of the CDR3 is TGTGCCAGCAGCCCGACAGGGGTTGGCGAGCAGTACTTC.

The CDR3 nucleotides are TGTGCCAGCAGTTTACCAGGGGCCACTGAAGCTTTCTTT. As protein: CASSLPGATEAFF. The chain employs TRBV28 and TRBJ1-1; the D gene is possibly TRBD1 (6 bases). The CDR3 runs to 13 residues. Trimming cost V 2 bases and J 4 bases, with 8 bases left between them. Per the germline V gene, CDR1 is MDHEN and CDR2 is SYDVKM.

The CDR3 is CASSPEGQGNSPLHF. CDR3 in DNA: TGTGCCAGCAGCCCCGAGGGACAGGGGAATTCACCCCTCCACTTT. This chain links TRBV5-6 with TRBJ1-6; 10 positions match TRBD1. V lost 4 bases, J lost 7 bases, and 5 bases stayed unmatched. The CDR3 has 15 amino acids. Germline-derived CDR1 and CDR2 are SGHDT and YYEEEE.

This clone was found a few times. This CDR3 is CASSSTGGDGYTF. CDR3 nucleotides: TGTGCCAGCTCATCTACAGGGGGAGATGGCTACACCTTC. The chain joins TRBV18 to TRBJ1-2; TRBD1 matches at 8 bases. In germline, CDR1 is KGHSH, CDR2 LQKENI. The CDR3 runs to 13 residues. Losses at the gene ends were 5 bases for V and 6 bases for J; bases not matched to a gene: 5.

V is TRBV13 and J is TRBJ1-1; 8 nucleotides line up with TRBD1. J gave up 5 bases and V 4 bases, and 9 bases lay outside the gene matches. Germline values: CDR1 PRHDT, CDR2 FYEKMQ (reference sequence). The length of the CDR3 is 15 residues. The CDR3, as DNA: TGTGCCAGCAGCTACCGGACAGGGCGCTCAACTGAAGCTTTCTTT. It is translated as CASSYRTGRSTEAFF.

The CDR3 sequence is CASSCLRETQYF. For the CDR3, the DNA is TGTGCCAGCAGCTGCCTCCGGGAGACCCAGTACTTC. This sequence joins TRBV14 and TRBJ2-5; no reliable D call. Germline V lookup: CDR1 SGHDN, CDR2 FVKESK. V gave up 5 bases and J gave up 5 bases, with 9 bases separating them. The CDR3 totals 12 residues.

The J gene is TRBJ1-6, the V gene TRBV19; D unclear. CDR1 and CDR2 (germline): LNHDA, SQIVND (reference sequence). This CDR3 has 14 amino acids. The V and J ends lost 3 bases and 1 base respectively, with 4 bases between them. The CDR3 is CASSITSYNSPLHF. DNA of the CDR3: TGTGCCAGTAGTATCACTTCCTATAATTCACCCCTCCACTTT.

The chain combines TRBV4-3 with TRBJ1-2, with 11 positions matching TRBD1. Germline V gives CDR1 LGHNA, CDR2 YSLEER. Germline trimming cut 0 bases from V and 8 bases from J; bases unmatched to any gene: 8. The CDR3 totals 16 residues. The CDR3 DNA sequence: TGCGCCAGCAGCCAAGACGCCCCCGGGACAGGGGGAGGCTACACCTTC. Its protein is CASSQDAPGTGGGYTF.

The chain is built from TRBV7-8 and TRBJ2-4, with 11 bases identical to TRBD2. Germline assignment: CDR1 SGHVS and CDR2 FQNEAQ. The CDR3 has 18 amino acids. The ends lost 4 bases at V and 0 bases at J; junction bases unmatched: 8. The CDR3 DNA sequence: TGTGCCAGCAGCTCGCGGACTAGCGGGTCACTAGCCAAAAACATTCAGTACTTC. Residues: CASSSRTSGSLAKNIQYF.

The rearrangement links TRBV2 to TRBJ1-5, with TRBD1 matching 8 bases. This CDR3 comprises 16 residues. Trimming took 6 bases from V and 1 from J; bases not matched to a gene: 8. Germline V lookup: CDR1 SNHLY, CDR2 FYNNEI. The CDR3 bases are TGTGCCAGCAGAGGACAGGGAAGTTTAAGCAATCAGCCCCAGCATTTT. Its protein is CASRGQGSLSNQPQHF.